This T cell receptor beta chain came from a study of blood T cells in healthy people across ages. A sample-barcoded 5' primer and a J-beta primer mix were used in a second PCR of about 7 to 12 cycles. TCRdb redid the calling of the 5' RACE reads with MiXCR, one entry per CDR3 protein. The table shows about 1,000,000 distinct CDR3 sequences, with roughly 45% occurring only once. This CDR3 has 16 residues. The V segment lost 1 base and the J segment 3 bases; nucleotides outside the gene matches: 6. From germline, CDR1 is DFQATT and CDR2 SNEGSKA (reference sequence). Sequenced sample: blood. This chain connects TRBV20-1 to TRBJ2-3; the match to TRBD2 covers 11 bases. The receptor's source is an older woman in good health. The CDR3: CSARVTSSGRTDTQYF. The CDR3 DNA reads TGCAGTGCTAGAGTTACGTCTAGCGGGAGGACAGATACGCAGTATTTT.